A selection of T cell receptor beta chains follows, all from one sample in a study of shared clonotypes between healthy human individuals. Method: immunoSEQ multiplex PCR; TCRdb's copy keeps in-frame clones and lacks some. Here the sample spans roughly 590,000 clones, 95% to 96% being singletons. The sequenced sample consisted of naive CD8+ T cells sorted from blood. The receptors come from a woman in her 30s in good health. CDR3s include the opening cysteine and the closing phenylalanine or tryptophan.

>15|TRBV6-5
CASMYSQTNTGELFF
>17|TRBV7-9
CASSLGGGGPLYNEQFF
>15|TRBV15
CATSGVAGNTDTQYF
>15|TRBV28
CASSSYREGSEKLFF
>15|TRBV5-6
CASSLEGGRYYEQYF
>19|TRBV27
CASSSGTGPGPPWYNEQFF
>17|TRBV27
CASSYRDPRTTSYEQYF
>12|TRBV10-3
CAISAGSQGYTF
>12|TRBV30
CAWMGGTYEQYF
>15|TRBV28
CASSWGQYSYTEAFF
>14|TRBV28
CASSFQSSNQPQHF
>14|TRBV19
CASASGRWNYEQYF
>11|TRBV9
CASSGTYGYTF
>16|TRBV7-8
CASSLYPGVGYNEQFF
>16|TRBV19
CASSTPNSYGTGELFF